Each of the 13 T cell receptor beta chains below was sequenced from the same sample in a study of identifying expanded T cells in peripheral blood. Produced via immunoSEQ multiplex PCR; TCRdb's table is partial and in-frame only. The sample gives under 150,000 clones, less than 90% of which show up once; more than 7% is in the top ten. The sequenced sample consisted of blood. Receptors were obtained from a person aged 18 to 70 in good health.

The rearrangement joins TRBV2 to TRBJ1-3; the D is unclear. This CDR3 region has 13 residues. V was trimmed by 4 bases and J by 4 bases, leaving 8 bases between them. CDR1 and CDR2 (germline): SNHLY, FYNNEI. Here the CDR3 reads CASSGGFGNTIYF. CDR3 bases: TGTGCCAGCAGTGGAGGGTTCGGAAACACCATATATTTT.

This chain links TRBV28 with TRBJ1-1; 7 nucleotides align to TRBD1. With V trimmed by 7 bases and J by 4 bases, 9 bases remained unmatched. Germline V CDR1 and CDR2: MDHEN, SYDVKM. This CDR3 has 14 residues. The CDR3 protein is CASTEGGAGTEAFF. The CDR3 nucleotides read TGTGCCAGCACCGAAGGGGGCGCGGGCACTGAAGCTTTCTTT.

The chain employs TRBV6-1 and TRBJ2-3; 7 bases fit TRBD1. CDR1 and CDR2 from the germline V gene are MNHNS and SASEGT. The CDR3 is made up of 14 amino acids. With V trimmed by 8 bases and J by 2 bases, 7 bases remained unmatched. The CDR3 coding sequence is TGTGCCAGCCCGGGACAGCAACACACAGATACGCAGTATTTT. This translates into CASPGQQHTDTQYF.

The chain recombines TRBV5-1 with TRBJ2-3; D possibly corresponds to TRBD1 (6 bases). This CDR3 is 15 amino acids long. Germline V gene lookup returns CDR1 SGHRS and CDR2 YFSETQ. V lost 1 base and J 8 bases, leaving 17 bases between the germline ends. The CDR3 sequence is CASSLRARGRGTQYF. The CDR3 coding sequence is TGCGCCAGCAGCTTGAGGGCCAGGGGAAGGGGTACGCAGTATTTT.

This clone showed up just once. The chain links TRBV7-8 to TRBJ2-1; 10 bases fit TRBD2. Looked up from germline, CDR1 is SGHVS and CDR2 is FQNEAQ. V was pared by 0 bases and J by 8 bases, with 7 bases of the junction left unmatched. There are 16 residues in the CDR3. The DNA of the CDR3 is TGTGCCAGCAGCTTAGCGCAGCGGGGGGGCCGGGATGAGCAGTTCTTC. This encodes CASSLAQRGGRDEQFF.

This rearrangement joins TRBV7-2 to TRBJ2-5; D remains ambiguous. The germline V gene encodes CDR1 SGHTA and CDR2 FQGNSA. CDR3 length: 13 amino acids. The ends were cut back, 4 bases at V and 4 bases at J, with 10 bases in the middle. The CDR3 spells CASSYLRLETQYF. The CDR3 nucleotides read TGTGCCAGCAGCTACCTAAGGCTAGAGACCCAGTACTTC.

The V call is TRBV5-4, the J call TRBJ1-2; 8 positions match TRBD1. This CDR3 is built from 15 residues. The V segment lost 1 base and the J segment 4 bases; nucleotides outside the gene matches: 6. Germline loops: CDR1 SGHNT, CDR2 YYREEE (reference sequence). The CDR3 spells CASSLRQGPAYGYTF. The DNA for the CDR3 is TGTGCCAGCAGCTTGCGACAGGGGCCCGCCTATGGCTACACCTTC.

The rearrangement links TRBV18 to TRBJ2-7; D perhaps matches TRBD1 (5 bases). Looked up from germline, CDR1 is KGHSH and CDR2 is LQKENI. Trimming pared 3 bases from V and 4 bases from J, leaving 10 bases between. The CDR3 totals 13 residues. The CDR3 here is CASSPFTGYEQYF. In DNA, the CDR3 is TGTGCCAGCTCACCCTTCACAGGTTACGAGCAGTACTTC.

The chain has TRBV27 and TRBJ2-5, with 13 bases identical to TRBD2. V gave up 6 bases and J gave up 5 bases; unmatched junction bases: 6. CDR1 is MNHEY, CDR2 SMNVEV, per germline (reference sequence). The CDR3 extends over 15 amino acids. CDR3 sequence reads: CASSPTSGGVETQYF. The CDR3 nucleotides are TGTGCCAGCAGCCCTACTAGCGGGGGGGTGGAGACCCAGTACTTC.

The chain is built from TRBV7-1 and TRBJ2-3; no definite D call. TRBV7-1 is an ORF; its function is uncertain. There are 14 residues in the CDR3. Trimming cost V 4 bases and J 5 bases, with 13 bases left between them. CDR3 sequence reads: CASSLDPERDTQYF. For the CDR3, the DNA is TGTGCCAGCAGCTTAGATCCGGAGAGAGATACGCAGTATTTT.

The chain carries TRBV14 and TRBJ2-1, with D hard to call. CDR3 length: 12 amino acids. Looked up from germline, CDR1 is SGHDN and CDR2 is FVKESK. V lost 4 bases to trimming and J lost 7 bases, with 8 bases between them. CDR3 protein: CASSLGWNEQFF. In DNA form, the CDR3 reads TGTGCCAGCAGCCTCGGGTGGAATGAGCAGTTCTTC.

The chain has TRBV2 and TRBJ1-5, with TRBD1 identical over 10 bases. Germline loops: CDR1 SNHLY, CDR2 FYNNEI. The CDR3 runs 13 residues. Losses at the gene ends were 6 bases for V and 7 bases for J; bases not matched to a gene: 3. The CDR3 here is CASREDRGQPQHF. The CDR3 bases are TGTGCCAGCAGGGAGGACAGGGGGCAGCCCCAGCATTTT.

V gene TRBV14 combines with J gene TRBJ1-1; D unresolved. Trimming shortened V by 0 bases and J by 11 bases, and 10 bases separated the two germline ends. The CDR3 sequence is 12 residues long. CDR1 is SGHDN and CDR2 is FVKESK in the germline V gene. This CDR3 reads CASSQEGVRAFF. CDR3 bases: TGTGCCAGCAGCCAAGAGGGAGTAAGGGCTTTCTTT.